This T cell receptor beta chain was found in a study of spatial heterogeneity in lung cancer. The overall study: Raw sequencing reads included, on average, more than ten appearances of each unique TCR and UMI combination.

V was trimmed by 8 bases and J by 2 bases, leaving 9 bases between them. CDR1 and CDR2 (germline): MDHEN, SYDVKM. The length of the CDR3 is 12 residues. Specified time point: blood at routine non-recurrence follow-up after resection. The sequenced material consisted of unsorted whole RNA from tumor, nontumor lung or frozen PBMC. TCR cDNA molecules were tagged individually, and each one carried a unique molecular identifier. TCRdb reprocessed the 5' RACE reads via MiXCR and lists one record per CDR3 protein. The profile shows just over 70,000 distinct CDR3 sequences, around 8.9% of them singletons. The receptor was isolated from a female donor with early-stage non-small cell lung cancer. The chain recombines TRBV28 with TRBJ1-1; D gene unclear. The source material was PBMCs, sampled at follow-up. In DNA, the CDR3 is TGTGCCAGCTACCGTTTAAACACTGAAGCTTTCTTT. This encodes CASYRLNTEAFF. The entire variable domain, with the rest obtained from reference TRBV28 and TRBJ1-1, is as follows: DVKVTQSSRYLVKRTGEKVFLECVQDMDHENMFWYRQDPGLGLRLIYFSYDVKMKEKGDIPEGYSVSREKKERFSLILESASTNQTSMYLCASYRLNTEAFFGQGTRLTVV.